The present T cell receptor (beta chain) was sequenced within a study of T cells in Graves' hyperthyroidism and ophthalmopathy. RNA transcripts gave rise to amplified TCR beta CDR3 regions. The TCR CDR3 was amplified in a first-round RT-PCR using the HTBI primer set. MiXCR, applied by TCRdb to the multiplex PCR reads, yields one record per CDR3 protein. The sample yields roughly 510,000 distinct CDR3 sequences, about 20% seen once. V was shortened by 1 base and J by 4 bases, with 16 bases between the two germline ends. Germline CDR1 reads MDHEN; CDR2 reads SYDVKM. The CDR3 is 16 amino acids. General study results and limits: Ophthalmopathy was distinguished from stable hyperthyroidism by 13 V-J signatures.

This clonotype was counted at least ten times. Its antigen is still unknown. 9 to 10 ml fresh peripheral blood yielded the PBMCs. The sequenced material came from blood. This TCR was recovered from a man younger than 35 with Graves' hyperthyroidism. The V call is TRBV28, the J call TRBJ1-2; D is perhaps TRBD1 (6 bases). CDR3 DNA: TGTGCCAGCAGTTTATACCCGGGGGCGGAAATCTATGGCTACACCTTC. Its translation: CASSLYPGAEIYGYTF.